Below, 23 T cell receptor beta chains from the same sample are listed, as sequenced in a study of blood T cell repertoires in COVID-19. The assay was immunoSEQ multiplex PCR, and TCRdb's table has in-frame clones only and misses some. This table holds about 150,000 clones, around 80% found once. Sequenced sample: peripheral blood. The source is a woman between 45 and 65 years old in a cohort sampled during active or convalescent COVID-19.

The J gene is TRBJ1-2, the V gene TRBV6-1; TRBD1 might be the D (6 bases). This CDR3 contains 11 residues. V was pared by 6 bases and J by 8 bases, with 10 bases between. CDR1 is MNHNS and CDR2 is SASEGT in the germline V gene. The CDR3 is CASRNGQGYTF. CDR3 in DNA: TGTGCCAGCAGAAACGGACAGGGCTACACCTTC.

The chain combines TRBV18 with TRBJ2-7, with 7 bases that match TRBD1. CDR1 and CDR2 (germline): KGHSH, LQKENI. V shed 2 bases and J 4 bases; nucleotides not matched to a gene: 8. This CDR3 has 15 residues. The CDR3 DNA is TGTGCCAGCTCACCAGAAGACAGGGTTTGGTACGAGCAGTACTTC. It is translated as CASSPEDRVWYEQYF. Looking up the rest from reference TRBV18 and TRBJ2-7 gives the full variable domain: NAGVMQNPRHLVRRRGQEARLRCSPMKGHSHVYWYRQLPEEGLKFMVYLQKENIIDESGMPKERFSAEFPKEGPSILRIQQVVRGDSAAYFCASSPEDRVWYEQYFGPGTRLTVT.

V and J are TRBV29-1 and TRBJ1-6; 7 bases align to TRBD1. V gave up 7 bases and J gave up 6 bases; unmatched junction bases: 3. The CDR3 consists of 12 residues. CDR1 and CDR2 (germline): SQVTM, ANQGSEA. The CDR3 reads CSGGDSNSPLHF. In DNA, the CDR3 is TGCAGCGGCGGGGACAGTAATTCACCCCTCCACTTT.

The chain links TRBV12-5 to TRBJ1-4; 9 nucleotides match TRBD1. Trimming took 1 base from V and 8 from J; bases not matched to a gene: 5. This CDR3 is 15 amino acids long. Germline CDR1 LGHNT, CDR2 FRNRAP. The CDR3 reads CASGLGQGGNEKLFF. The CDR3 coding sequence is TGTGCTAGTGGTTTGGGACAGGGGGGAAACGAAAAACTGTTTTTT.

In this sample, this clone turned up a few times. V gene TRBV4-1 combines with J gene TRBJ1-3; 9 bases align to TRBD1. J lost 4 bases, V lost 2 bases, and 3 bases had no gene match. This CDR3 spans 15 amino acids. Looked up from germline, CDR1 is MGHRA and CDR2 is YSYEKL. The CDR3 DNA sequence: TGCGCCAGCAGCCAATCCGGACAGGGGGGAAACACCATATATTTT. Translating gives CASSQSGQGGNTIYF.

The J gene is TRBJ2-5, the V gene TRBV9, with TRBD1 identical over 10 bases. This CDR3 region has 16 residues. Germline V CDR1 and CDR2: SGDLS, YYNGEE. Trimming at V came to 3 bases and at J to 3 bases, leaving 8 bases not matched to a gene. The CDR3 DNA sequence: TGTGCCAGCAGCGGCGGACAGGGGGGTCGGAAAGAGACCCAGTACTTC. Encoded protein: CASSGGQGGRKETQYF.

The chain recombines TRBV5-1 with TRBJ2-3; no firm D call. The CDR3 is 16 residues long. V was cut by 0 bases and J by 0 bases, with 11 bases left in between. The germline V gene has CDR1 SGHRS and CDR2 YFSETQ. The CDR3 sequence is CASSLAASTSTDTQYF. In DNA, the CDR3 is TGCGCCAGCAGCTTGGCCGCATCTACTAGCACAGATACGCAGTATTTT. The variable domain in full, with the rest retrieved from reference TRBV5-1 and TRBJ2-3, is KAGVTQTPRYLIKTRGQQVTLSCSPISGHRSVSWYQQTPGQGLQFLFEYFSETQRNKGNFPGRFSGRQFSNSRSEMNVSTLELGDSALYLCASSLAASTSTDTQYFGPGTRLTVL.

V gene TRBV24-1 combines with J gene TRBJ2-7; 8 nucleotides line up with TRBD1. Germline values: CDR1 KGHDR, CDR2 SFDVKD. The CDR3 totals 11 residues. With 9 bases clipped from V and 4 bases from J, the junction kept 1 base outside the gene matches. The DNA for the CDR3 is TGTGCCACCGGACAGGGTTACGAGCAGTACTTC. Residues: CATGQGYEQYF.

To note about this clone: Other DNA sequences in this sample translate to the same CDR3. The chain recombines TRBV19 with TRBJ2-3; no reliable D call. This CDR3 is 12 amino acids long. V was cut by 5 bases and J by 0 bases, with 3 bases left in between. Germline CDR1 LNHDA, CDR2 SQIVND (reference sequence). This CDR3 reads CASSLSTDTQYF. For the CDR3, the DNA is TGTGCCAGTAGTTTAAGCACAGATACGCAGTATTTT.

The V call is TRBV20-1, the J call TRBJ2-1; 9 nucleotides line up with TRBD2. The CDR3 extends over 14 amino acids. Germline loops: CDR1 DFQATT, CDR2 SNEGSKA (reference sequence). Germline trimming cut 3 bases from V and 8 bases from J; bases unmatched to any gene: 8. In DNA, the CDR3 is TGCAGTGCTAGTGGACTAGCGTGGATCGATGAGCAGTTCTTC. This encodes CSASGLAWIDEQFF.

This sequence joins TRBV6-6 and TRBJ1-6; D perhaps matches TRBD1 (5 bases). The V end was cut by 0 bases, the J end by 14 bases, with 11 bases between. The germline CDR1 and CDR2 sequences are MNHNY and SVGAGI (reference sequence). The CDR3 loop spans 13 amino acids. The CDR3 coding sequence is TGTGCCAGCAGTTACTCGATCAGGGCTTCCCTCCACTTT. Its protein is CASSYSIRASLHF.

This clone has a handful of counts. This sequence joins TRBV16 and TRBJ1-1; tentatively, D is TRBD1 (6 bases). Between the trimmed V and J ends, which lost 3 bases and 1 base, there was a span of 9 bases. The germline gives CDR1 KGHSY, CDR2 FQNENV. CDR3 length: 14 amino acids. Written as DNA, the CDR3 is TGTGCCAGCAGCCACACAGGGACGAACACTGAAGCTTTCTTT. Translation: CASSHTGTNTEAFF.

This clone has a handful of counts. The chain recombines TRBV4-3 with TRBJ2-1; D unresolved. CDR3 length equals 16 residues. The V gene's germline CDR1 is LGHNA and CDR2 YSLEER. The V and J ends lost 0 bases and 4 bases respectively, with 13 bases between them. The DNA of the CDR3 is TGCGCCAGCAGCCAAGAACTATCGCTTCGATACAATGAGCAGTTCTTC. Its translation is CASSQELSLRYNEQFF.

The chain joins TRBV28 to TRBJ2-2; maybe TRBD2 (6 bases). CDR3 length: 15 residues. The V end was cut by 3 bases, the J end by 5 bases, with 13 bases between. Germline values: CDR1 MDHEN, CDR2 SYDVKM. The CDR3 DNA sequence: TGTGCCAGCAGTTTTAGGCGGGCGGGAACCGGGGAGCTGTTTTTT. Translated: CASSFRRAGTGELFF.

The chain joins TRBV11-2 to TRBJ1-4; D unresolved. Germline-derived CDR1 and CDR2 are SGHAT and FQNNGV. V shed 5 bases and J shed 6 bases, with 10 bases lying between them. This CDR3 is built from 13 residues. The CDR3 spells CASSTGLDEKLFF. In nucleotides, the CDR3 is TGTGCCAGCAGCACGGGTCTCGATGAAAAACTGTTTTTT.

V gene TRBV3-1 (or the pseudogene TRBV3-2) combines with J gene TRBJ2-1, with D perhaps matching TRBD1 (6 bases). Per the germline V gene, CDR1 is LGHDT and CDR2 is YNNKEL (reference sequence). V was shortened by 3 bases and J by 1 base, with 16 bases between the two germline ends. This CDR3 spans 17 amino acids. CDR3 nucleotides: TGTGCCAGCAGCCAGGGGGCCCCTCAACAATCCTACAATGAGCAGTTCTTC. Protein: CASSQGAPQQSYNEQFF.

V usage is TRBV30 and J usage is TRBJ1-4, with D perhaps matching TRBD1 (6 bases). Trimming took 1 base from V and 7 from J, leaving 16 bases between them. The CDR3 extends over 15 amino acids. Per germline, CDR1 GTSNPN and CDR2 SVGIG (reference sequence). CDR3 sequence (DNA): TGTGCCTGGAGTGGAACGGGGACACCCCTTGAAAAACTGTTTTTT. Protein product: CAWSGTGTPLEKLFF.

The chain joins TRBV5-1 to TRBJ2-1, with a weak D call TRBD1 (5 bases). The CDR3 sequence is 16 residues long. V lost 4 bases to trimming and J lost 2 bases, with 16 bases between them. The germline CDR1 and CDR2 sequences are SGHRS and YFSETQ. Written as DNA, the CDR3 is TGCGCCAGCAGCCCAACAGGTAGACTCACCTACAATGAGCAGTTCTTC. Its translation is CASSPTGRLTYNEQFF.

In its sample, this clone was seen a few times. CDR3 amino acids: CASSITRKAFF. The CDR3 bases are TGTGCCAGTAGTATTACCAGGAAAGCTTTCTTT. The chain links TRBV19 to TRBJ1-1; D is ambiguous. The CDR3 runs to 11 residues. V lost 3 bases, J lost 9 bases, and 8 bases lay in between. Germline V gives CDR1 LNHDA, CDR2 SQIVND (reference sequence). Drawing the rest from reference TRBV19 and TRBJ1-1, the complete variable domain is DGGITQSPKYLFRKEGQNVTLSCEQNLNHDAMYWYRQDPGQGLRLIYYSQIVNDFQKGDIAEGYSVSREKKESFPLTVTSAQKNPTAFYLCASSITRKAFFGQGTRLTVV.

The DNA of the CDR3 is TGTGCCAGCAGTGATTCGCCCCGGGGCAATCAGCCCCAGCATTTT. Its protein is CASSDSPRGNQPQHF. The J gene is TRBJ1-5, the V gene TRBV2; no clear D gene. This CDR3 comprises 15 residues. V was shortened by 3 bases and J by 2 bases, with 11 bases between the two germline ends. Germline CDR1 and CDR2: SNHLY and FYNNEI. Variable domain in full (rest from reference TRBV2 and TRBJ1-5): EPEVTQTPSHQVTQMGQEVILRCVPISNHLYFYWYRQILGQKVEFLVSFYNNEISEKSEIFDDQFSVERPDGSNFTLKIRSTKLEDSAMYFCASSDSPRGNQPQHFGDGTRLSIL.

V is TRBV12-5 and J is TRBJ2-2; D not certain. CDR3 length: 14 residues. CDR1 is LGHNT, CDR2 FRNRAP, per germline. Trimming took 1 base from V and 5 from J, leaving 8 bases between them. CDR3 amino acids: CASGLGQATGELFF. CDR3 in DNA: TGTGCTAGTGGTTTGGGGCAAGCGACCGGGGAGCTGTTTTTT.

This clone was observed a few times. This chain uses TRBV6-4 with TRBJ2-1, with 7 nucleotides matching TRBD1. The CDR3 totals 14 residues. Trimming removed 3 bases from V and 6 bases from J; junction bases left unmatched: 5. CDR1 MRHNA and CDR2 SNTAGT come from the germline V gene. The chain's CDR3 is CASSETGESNEQFF. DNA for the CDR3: TGTGCCAGCAGTGAAACAGGGGAATCCAATGAGCAGTTCTTC.

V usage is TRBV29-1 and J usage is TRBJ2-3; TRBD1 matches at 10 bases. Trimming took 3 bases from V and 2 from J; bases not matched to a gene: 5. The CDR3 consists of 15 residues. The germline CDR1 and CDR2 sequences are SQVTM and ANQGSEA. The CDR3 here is CSVEMGTGDTDTQYF. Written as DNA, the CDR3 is TGCAGCGTTGAGATGGGGACAGGGGACACAGATACGCAGTATTTT.